Sequencing of this T cell receptor (beta chain) was carried out in a study of blood T cell repertoires in COVID-19 (dated by TCRdb to between 2020 and 2021). Turning to the overall study: Samples from collaborators originated in the United States, Italy and Spain and spanned both the acute and convalescent phases of COVID-19. The dataset comprised deeply sampled blood TCRbeta repertoires from subjects exposed to, actively infected with, or recovered from COVID-19. A de-identified subject ID, COVID-19 status, age in years and sex were almost always included in the sample metadata. Samples came from the ongoing ImmuneRACE study (first 160 participants) plus 1,254 subjects from 6 global collaborators. The repertoires were made available in a free public database intended to serve as a resource for research on the immune response to SARS-CoV-2. The material from the prospective study consisted of cDNA or gDNA derived from T cells, B-cell-depleted T cells, or PBMCs. Where available, HLA class I and class II types were taken from metadata supplied by the sample provider and were not determined by assay-based typing. Here is what the overall study found, with its caveats: The quantity of clinical and demographic metadata differed by source and by participant and was supplied without curation.

Taken from the germline V gene, the CDR1 and CDR2 loops are SNHLY and FYNNEI. V is clipped by 2 bases and J by 7 bases, and the sequence between their germline boundaries is 17 bases long. The CDR3 runs 16 amino acids, cysteine and phenylalanine included. Just the 48-base CDR3 DNA is kept, in frame starting at base 1. TCRbeta CDR3 regions were amplified from genomic DNA by means of the immunoSEQ Assay, a bias-controlled multiplex PCR. In the paper's pipeline: Within the assay, amplification of reference gene primers was used to estimate how many nucleated cells each sample contained. To quantify the absolute abundance of each unique TCRbeta CDR3 rearrangement, sequence reads were collapsed and filtered. For each sample, productive Simpson clonality was calculated as the square root of Simpson's diversity index over productive rearrangements. TCRdb retrieved this table from immuneACCESS and kept in-frame rearrangements only. Not all clones are present; in checked studies, unresolved V genes account for under half, and no reason is known for the remainder. V and J calls and clone size follow that table, whereas D and trimming were derived from the DNA. In all, the sample holds 260,000 or so clones, and roughly 87% of those were seen once. About 8.5% of the sample is taken by the ten largest.

The collaborating institutions used their own protocols to collect whole blood in K2EDTA tubes. Collaborator samples were shipped for TCRbeta analysis as frozen whole blood, isolated PBMCs, or DNA extracted from either sample type. About this clone: Its binding antigen is unknown. The sample holds no much larger clone one base away, and base qualities are not on file.

This chain is built from TRBV2 and TRBJ1-4; the D gene cannot be named for sure. The sequence came from a man aged 18 to 35 with active or convalescent COVID-19. What was sequenced was peripheral blood. The sequenced DNA: TGTGCCAGCAGTGAATGGGAGAAAGGGTTGGGTGAAAAACTGTTTTTT. Translated, it reads CASSEWEKGLGEKLFF.